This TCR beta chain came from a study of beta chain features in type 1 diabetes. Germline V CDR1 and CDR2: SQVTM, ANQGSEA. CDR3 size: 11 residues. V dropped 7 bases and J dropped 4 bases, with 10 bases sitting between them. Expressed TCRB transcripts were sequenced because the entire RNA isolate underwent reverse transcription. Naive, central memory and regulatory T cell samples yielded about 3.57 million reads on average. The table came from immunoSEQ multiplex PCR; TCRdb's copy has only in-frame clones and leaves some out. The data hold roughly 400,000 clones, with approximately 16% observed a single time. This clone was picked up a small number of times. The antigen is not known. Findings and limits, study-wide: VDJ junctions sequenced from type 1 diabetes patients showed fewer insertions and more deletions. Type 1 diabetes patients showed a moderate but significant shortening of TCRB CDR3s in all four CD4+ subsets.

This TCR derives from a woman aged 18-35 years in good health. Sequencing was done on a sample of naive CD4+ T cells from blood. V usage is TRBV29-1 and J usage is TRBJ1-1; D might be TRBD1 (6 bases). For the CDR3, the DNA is TGCAGCGCGGGACATTTCACTGAAGCTTTCTTT. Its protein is CSAGHFTEAFF.